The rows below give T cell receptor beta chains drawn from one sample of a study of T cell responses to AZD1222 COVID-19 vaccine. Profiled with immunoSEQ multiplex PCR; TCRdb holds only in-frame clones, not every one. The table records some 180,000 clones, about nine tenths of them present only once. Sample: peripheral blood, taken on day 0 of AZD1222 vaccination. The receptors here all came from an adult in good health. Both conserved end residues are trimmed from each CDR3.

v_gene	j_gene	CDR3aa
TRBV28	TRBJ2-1	ASSLSSSGSFSEQF
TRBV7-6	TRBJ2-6	ASSSSPGLGSGANVLT
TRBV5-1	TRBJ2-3	ASSWTSGGVTDTQY
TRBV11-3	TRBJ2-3	ASSPGRVRTDTQY
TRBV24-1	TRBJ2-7	ATSDPFEPSLS
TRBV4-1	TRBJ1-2	ASSQDRRLGYT
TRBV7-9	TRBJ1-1	ASSGQGKREAF
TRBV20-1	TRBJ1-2	SADRGYGYT
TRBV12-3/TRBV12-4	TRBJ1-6	ASNPGINSPLH
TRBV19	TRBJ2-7	ASMGDSYEQY
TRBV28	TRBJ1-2	ASSSEGAGYGYT
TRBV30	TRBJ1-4	AWSPFGTKAEKLF
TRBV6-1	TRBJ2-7	ASSAGGTSGDYEQY
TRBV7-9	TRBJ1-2	ASSGAGTGNLYGYT
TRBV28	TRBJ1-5	ASRTPGGNQPQH
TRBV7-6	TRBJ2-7	ASSLQGELGEQY
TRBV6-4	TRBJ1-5	ASRGRPQH
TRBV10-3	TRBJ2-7	AISGWVDRDSYEQY
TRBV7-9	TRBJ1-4	ASSLVTGTNEKLF
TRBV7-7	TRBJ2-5	ASSLESGTSGRARETQY
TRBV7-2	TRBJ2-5	ASSLERGQETQY
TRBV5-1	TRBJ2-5	ASSSQTATQETQY
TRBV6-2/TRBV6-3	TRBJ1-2	ASSQSGHTLYGYT
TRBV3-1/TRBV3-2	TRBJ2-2	ASSHLQGYSTGELF
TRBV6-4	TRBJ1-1	ASSQTGNTEAF
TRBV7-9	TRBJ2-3	ASSLVVAGDTRTDTQY
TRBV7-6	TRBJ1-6	ASSLAQQGVYNSPLH
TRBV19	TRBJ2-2	ASRSGRVDAGELF
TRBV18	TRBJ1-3	ASSPLSRRQSSGNTIY
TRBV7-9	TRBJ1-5	ASSLQGNQPQH
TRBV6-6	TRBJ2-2	ASSPRPSPNTGELF
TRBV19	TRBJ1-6	ASSIIPDPRSSPLH
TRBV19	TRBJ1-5	ASSSGSGLSNQPQH
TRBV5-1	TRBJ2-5	ASRPAGETQY
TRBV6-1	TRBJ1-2	ASSEEITGFYT
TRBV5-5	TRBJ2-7	ASSKQGQGTTYEQY
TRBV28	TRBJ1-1	ASSLRVTEAF
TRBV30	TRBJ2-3	AWGIHSSTDTQY
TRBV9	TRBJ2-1	ASSQGGAVTGNEQF
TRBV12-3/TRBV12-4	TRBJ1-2	ASSSSGLHGYT
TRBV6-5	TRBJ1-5	ASFRDSDGNQPQH
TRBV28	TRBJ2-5	ASSLGRVVGETQY
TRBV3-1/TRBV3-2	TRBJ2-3	ASSQSRGIPKTDTQY